This entry features one T cell receptor beta chain sequence. The sample is drawn from a study of Ad26.COV2.S vaccination and SARS-CoV-2 variants. The treatment is: roughly 20 received Ad26.COV2.S at low or high dose, single or two shots; 5 received placebo; per-sample allocation not given. Samples were taken on day 63 after the first vaccine or placebo injection. Trimming took 3 bases from V and 4 from J; bases not matched to a gene: 5. Germline values: CDR1 SGHNT, CDR2 YYREEE (reference sequence). The CDR3 has 16 residues. This table comes from immunoSEQ multiplex PCR, and its TCRdb copy is limited to in-frame clones, with some not included. The sample lists 350,000 to 500,000 clones; 90% were seen once.

This sequence originates from a person between 18 and 60 years old who received the Ad26.COV2.S COVID-19 vaccine or a placebo. The sequencing used peripheral blood, collected in a trial of Ad26.COV2.S vaccine versus placebo. The chain uses TRBV5-4 and TRBJ2-3, with 13 bases aligning to TRBD2. Here the CDR3 DNA reads TGTGCCAGCAGCTACCGACTAGCGGGAGGCTCAGATACGCAGTATTTT. This translates into CASSYRLAGGSDTQYF.